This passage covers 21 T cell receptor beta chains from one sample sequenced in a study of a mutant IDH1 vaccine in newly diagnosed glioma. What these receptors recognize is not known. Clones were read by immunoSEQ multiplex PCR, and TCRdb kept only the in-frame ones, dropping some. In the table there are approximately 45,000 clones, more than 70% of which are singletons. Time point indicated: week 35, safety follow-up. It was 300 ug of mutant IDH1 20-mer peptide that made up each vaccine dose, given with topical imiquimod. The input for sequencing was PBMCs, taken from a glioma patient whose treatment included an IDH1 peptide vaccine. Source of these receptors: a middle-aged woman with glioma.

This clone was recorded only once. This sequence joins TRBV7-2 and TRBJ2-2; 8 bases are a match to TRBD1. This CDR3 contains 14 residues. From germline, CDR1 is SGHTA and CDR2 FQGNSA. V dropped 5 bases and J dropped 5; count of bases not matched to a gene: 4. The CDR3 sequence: CASSTWTGTGELFF. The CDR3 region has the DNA TGTGCCAGCAGCACCTGGACAGGGACCGGGGAGCTGTTTTTT.

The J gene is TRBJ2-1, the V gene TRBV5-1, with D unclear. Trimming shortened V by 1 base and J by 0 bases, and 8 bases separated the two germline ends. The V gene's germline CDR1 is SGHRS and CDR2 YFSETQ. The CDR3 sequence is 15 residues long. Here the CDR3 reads CASSLMQSSYNEQFF. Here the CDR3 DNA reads TGCGCCAGCAGCTTGATGCAGAGCTCCTACAATGAGCAGTTCTTC.

In DNA form, the CDR3 reads TGTGCCAGCAGTTATTATAGCGGGGCAGATACGCAGTATTTT. This translates into CASSYYSGADTQYF. The genes are TRBV6-5 and TRBJ2-3; TRBD2 aligns across 8 bases. With V trimmed by 3 bases and J by 4 bases, 3 bases remained unmatched. Germline CDR1 is MNHEY and CDR2 is SVGAGI. The CDR3 sequence is 14 residues long.

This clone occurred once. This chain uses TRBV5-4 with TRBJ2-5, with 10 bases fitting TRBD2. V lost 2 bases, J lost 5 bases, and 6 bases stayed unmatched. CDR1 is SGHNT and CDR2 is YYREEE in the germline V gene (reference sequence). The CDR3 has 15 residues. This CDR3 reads CASSLAGGPVETQYF. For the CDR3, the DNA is TGTGCCAGCAGCTTAGCGGGAGGGCCCGTGGAGACCCAGTACTTC.

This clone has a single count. The DNA for the CDR3 is TGTGCCTCGGCCGGGACAGGGCACGAGCAGTACTTC. Protein sequence: CASAGTGHEQYF. This chain joins TRBV19 and TRBJ2-7, with TRBD1 matching over 9 bases. V was pared by 11 bases and J by 5 bases, with 7 bases of the junction left unmatched. CDR1 and CDR2 (germline): LNHDA, SQIVND (reference sequence). The CDR3 extends over 12 amino acids. Using reference TRBV19 and TRBJ2-7 for the parts outside the CDR3, the full variable domain is DGGITQSPKYLFRKEGQNVTLSCEQNLNHDAMYWYRQDPGQGLRLIYYSQIVNDFQKGDIAEGYSVSREKKESFPLTVTSAQKNPTAFYLCASAGTGHEQYFGPGTRLTVT.

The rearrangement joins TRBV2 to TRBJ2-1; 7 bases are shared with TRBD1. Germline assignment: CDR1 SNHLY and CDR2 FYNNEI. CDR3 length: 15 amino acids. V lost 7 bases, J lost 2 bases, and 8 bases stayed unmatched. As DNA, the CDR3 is TGTGCCAGCACCCCCGGTGACAGGGCCTACAATGAGCAGTTCTTC. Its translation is CASTPGDRAYNEQFF. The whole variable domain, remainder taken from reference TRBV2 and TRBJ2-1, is EPEVTQTPSHQVTQMGQEVILRCVPISNHLYFYWYRQILGQKVEFLVSFYNNEISEKSEIFDDQFSVERPDGSNFTLKIRSTKLEDSAMYFCASTPGDRAYNEQFFGPGTRLTVL.

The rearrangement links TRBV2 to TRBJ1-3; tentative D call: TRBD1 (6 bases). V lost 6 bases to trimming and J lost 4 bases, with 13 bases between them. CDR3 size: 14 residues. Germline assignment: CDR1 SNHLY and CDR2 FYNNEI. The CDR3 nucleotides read TGTGCCAGCAGCCCGACAGGATCAGGAAACACCATATATTTT. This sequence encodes CASSPTGSGNTIYF.

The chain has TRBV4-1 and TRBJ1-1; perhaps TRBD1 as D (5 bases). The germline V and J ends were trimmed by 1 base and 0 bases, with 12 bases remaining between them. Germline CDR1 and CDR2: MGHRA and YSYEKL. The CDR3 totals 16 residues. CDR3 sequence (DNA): TGCGCCAGCAGCCAAGGGGGGGACGGCCTGAACACTGAAGCTTTCTTT. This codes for CASSQGGDGLNTEAFF.

Here the CDR3 reads CASSPLRGVPYNEQFF. The CDR3 DNA sequence: TGTGCCAGCAGCCCCTTGAGAGGGGTACCCTACAATGAGCAGTTCTTC. This chain joins TRBV14 and TRBJ2-1; TRBD1 or TRBD2 may be the D gene (5 bases each). The CDR3 length is 16 residues. V was shortened by 4 bases and J by 2 bases, with 15 bases between the two germline ends. Germline assignment: CDR1 SGHDN and CDR2 FVKESK.

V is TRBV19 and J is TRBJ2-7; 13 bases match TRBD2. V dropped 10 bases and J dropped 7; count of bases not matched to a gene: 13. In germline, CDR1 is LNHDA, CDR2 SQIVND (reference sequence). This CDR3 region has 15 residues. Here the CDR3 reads CATRTSGSSVGEQYF. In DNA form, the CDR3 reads TGTGCCACTCGGACTAGCGGGAGCTCTGTGGGGGAGCAGTACTTC.

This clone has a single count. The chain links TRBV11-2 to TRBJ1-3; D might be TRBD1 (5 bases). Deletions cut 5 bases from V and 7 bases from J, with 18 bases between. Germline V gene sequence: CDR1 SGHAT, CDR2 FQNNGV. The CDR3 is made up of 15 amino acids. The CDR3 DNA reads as TGTGCCAGCAGCGGAGGCAGGGCCCCGGGGAACACCATATATTTT. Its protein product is CASSGGRAPGNTIYF.

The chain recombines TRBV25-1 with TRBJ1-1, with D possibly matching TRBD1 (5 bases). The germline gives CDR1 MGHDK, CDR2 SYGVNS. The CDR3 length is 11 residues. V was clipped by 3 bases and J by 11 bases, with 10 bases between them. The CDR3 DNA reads TGTGCCAGCAGTGAGTGGGGGTCTGCTTTCTTT. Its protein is CASSEWGSAFF. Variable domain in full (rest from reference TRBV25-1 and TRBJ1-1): EADIYQTPRYLVIGTGKKITLECSQTMGHDKMYWYQQDPGMELHLIHYSYGVNSTEKGDLSSESTVSRIRTEHFPLTLESARPSHTSQYLCASSEWGSAFFGQGTRLTVV.

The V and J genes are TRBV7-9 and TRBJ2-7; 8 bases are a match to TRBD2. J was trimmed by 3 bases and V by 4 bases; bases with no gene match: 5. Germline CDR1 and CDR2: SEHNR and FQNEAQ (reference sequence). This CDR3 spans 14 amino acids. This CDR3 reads CASSYGTSHYEQYF. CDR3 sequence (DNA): TGTGCCAGCAGCTACGGGACTAGTCACTACGAGCAGTACTTC. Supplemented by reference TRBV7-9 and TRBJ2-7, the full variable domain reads DTGVSQNPRHKITKRGQNVTFRCDPISEHNRLYWYRQTLGQGPEFLTYFQNEAQLEKSRLLSDRFSAERPKGSFSTLEIQRTEQGDSAMYLCASSYGTSHYEQYFGPGTRLTVT.

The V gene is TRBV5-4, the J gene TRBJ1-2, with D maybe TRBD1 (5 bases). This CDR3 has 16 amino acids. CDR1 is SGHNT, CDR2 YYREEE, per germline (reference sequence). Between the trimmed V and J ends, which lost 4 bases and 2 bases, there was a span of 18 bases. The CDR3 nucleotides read TGTGCCAGCAGCACTGAAGGCTTTACAGGAAACTATGGCTACACCTTC. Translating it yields CASSTEGFTGNYGYTF.

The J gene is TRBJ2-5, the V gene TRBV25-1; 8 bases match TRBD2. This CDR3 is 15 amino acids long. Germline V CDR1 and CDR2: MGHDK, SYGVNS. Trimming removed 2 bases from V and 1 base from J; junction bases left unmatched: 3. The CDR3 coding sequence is TGTGCCAGCAGTGAACCGGGAGGGGGCCAAGAGACCCAGTACTTC. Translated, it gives CASSEPGGGQETQYF.

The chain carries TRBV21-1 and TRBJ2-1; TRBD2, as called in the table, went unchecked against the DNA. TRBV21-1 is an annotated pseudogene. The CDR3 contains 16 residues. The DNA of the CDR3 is TGTGCCAGCAGCGCTCCCGGGACTACATTCTACAATGAGCAGTTCTTC. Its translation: CASSAPGTTFYNEQFF.

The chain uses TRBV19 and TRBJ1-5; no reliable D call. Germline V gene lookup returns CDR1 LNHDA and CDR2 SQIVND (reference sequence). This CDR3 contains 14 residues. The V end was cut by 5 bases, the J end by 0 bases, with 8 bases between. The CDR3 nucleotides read TGTGCCAGTAGTTACTACCATAGCAATCAGCCCCAGCATTTT. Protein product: CASSYYHSNQPQHF.

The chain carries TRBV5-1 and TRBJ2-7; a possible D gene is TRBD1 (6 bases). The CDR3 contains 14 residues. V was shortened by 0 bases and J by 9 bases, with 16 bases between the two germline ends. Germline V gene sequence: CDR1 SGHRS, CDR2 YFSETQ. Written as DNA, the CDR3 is TGCGCCAGCAGCTTGGATACAGGGCGCCTCCCGCAGTACTTC. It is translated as CASSLDTGRLPQYF.

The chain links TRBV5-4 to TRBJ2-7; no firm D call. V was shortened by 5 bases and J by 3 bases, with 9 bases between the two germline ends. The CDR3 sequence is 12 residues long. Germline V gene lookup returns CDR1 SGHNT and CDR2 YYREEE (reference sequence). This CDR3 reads CASSNNLYEQYF. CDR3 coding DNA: TGTGCCAGCAGTAACAACCTCTACGAGCAGTACTTC.

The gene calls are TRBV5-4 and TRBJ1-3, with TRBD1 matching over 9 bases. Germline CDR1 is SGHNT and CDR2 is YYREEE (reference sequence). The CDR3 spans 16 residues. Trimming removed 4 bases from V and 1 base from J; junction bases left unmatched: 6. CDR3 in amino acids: CASSTGTGRSGNTIYF. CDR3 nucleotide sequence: TGTGCCAGCAGCACCGGGACAGGGAGGTCTGGAAACACCATATATTTT.

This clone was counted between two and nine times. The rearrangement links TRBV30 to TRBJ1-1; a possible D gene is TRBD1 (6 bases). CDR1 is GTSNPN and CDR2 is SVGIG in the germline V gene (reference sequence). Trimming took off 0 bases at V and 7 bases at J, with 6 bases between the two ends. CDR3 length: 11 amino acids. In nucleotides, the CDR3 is TGTGCCTGGAGTGTGGACAGTGAAGCTTTCTTT. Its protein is CAWSVDSEAFF.